Listed below are T cell receptor beta chains from one sample, sequenced in a study of control samples from healthy donors and cancer patients. Using immunoSEQ multiplex PCR, the repertoire was profiled, and TCRdb retains in-frame clones only, with some absent. The sample includes 90,000 to 110,000 clones, approximately 90% of them seen just once. What was sequenced was blood. The source is a human donor in good health. The donor label of this sample is uncertain. Both conserved end residues are part of each CDR3. D genes are given only for firm matches. For some rows the clone size is stated as once, few or many, or as a class when expanded; others skip it.

D,length,size,J,V,DNA,CDR3
.,17,.,TRBJ1-6,TRBV6-2/TRBV6-3,TGTGCCAGCAGCCAAACGACAGTCCCGTGGGATAATTCACCCCTCCACTTT,CASSQTTVPWDNSPLHF
TRBD1,15,.,TRBJ1-1,TRBV5-1,TGCGCCAGCAGCTTGGAGGGGGCCCTGAACACTGAAGCTTTCTTT,CASSLEGALNTEAFF
TRBD1,14,.,TRBJ1-2,TRBV29-1,TGCAGCGTTGCCCTTGGACAGGGGGCCGGGGGCTACACCTTC,CSVALGQGAGGYTF
TRBD2,13,.,TRBJ2-5,TRBV9,TGTGCCAGCAGCCCGGGGGGTGGGCGGACCCAGTACTTC,CASSPGGGRTQYF
TRBD2,15,.,TRBJ2-1,TRBV5-1,TGCGCCAGCAGCCCCTGGACTAGCGGGAACAATGAGCAGTTCTTC,CASSPWTSGNNEQFF
TRBD1,15,.,TRBJ2-7,TRBV6-5,TGTGCCAGCAGTTCAGCCGGGACAGGCCGCCACGAGCAGTACTTC,CASSSAGTGRHEQYF
.,12,.,TRBJ1-2,TRBV19,TGTGCCAGTAGGAGGGGGGACTATGGCTACACCTTC,CASRRGDYGYTF
TRBD1,13,.,TRBJ1-2,TRBV30,TGTGCCTGGAGTGACAGGGGGGACTATGGCTACACCTTC,CAWSDRGDYGYTF
.,14,.,TRBJ1-5,TRBV3-1/TRBV3-2,TGTGCCAGCAGCCGATCCCAGGGATATCAGCCCCAGCATTTT,CASSRSQGYQPQHF
.,14,.,TRBJ1-2,TRBV18,TGTGCCAGCTCACCGGGGGTAGCTAACTATGGCTACACCTTC,CASSPGVANYGYTF
TRBD2,17,.,TRBJ2-3,TRBV18,TGTGCCAGCTCAGAGGAACTCATGCGGGGGGAATCGGATACGCAGTATTTT,CASSEELMRGESDTQYF
.,13,.,TRBJ1-4,TRBV24-1,TGTGCCACCAAGGAGGAACGGCTTGAAAAACTGTTTTTT,CATKEERLEKLFF
.,15,.,TRBJ2-7,TRBV5-1,TGCGCCAGCAGCTTGGAAGCCGGCAGCTCCTACGAGCAGTACTTC,CASSLEAGSSYEQYF
.,16,.,TRBJ2-3,TRBV6-6,TGTGCCAGCAGTCGAAAGGCGGACTATAGCACAGATACGCAGTATTTT,CASSRKADYSTDTQYF
TRBD2,16,.,TRBJ2-7,TRBV5-4,TGTGCCAGCAGCTTCCACATTAGCGGGGGGGTGTACGAGCAGTACTTC,CASSFHISGGVYEQYF
.,16,.,TRBJ2-3,TRBV24-1,TGTGCCACCAGTGTCCTAGGCCCCACCGGGGCAGATACGCAGTATTTT,CATSVLGPTGADTQYF
.,14,.,TRBJ2-2,TRBV19,TGTGCCAGTGGGTCGGGGGTTGGGTCCGGGGAGCTGTTTTTT,CASGSGVGSGELFF
.,13,.,TRBJ2-3,TRBV25-1,TGTGCCAGCAGCGACGTAAGCGCAGATACGCAGTATTTT,CASSDVSADTQYF
.,16,.,TRBJ2-3,TRBV5-4,TGTGCCAGCAGCCCTGGGGTAGCGGATAGCACAGATACGCAGTATTTT,CASSPGVADSTDTQYF
.,14,few,TRBJ1-5,TRBV2,TGTGCCAGCAGTTTGGGGAATAGCAATCAGCCCCAGCATTTT,CASSLGNSNQPQHF
TRBD2,16,once,TRBJ2-1,TRBV10-3,TGTGCCATCAGTGAGTCGTCTAGCGGGGCATACAATGAGCAGTTCTTC,CAISESSSGAYNEQFF
.,15,.,TRBJ1-4,TRBV10-3,TGTGCCATCAGTGACAGCGAAGGTCCGATCGAAAAACTGTTTTTT,CAISDSEGPIEKLFF
.,12,.,TRBJ2-1,TRBV12-3/TRBV12-4,TGTGCCAGCAGTCGGTTGGAGGGCGAGCAGTTCTTC,CASSRLEGEQFF
.,18,.,TRBJ2-3,TRBV7-2,TGTGCCAGCAGCCGGAAAGCGTCGGGACACCAAAGCACAGATACGCAGTATTTT,CASSRKASGHQSTDTQYF
.,14,.,TRBJ1-1,TRBV11-2,TGTGCCAGCAGCCTCCGACAGTTGAACACTGAAGCTTTCTTT,CASSLRQLNTEAFF
TRBD2,15,.,TRBJ2-5,TRBV19,TGTGCCAGTAGTACCGGGACTAGCGGGGTTGAGACCCAGTACTTC,CASSTGTSGVETQYF
TRBD1,16,.,TRBJ1-6,TRBV5-1,TGCGCCAGCAGCTTGGAAGGACAGGGTAATAATTCACCCCTCCACTTT,CASSLEGQGNNSPLHF
TRBD2,15,.,TRBJ2-3,TRBV9,TGTGCCAGCAGCCCGGGGGGGCTTCCCCAAGATACGCAGTATTTT,CASSPGGLPQDTQYF
.,18,few,TRBJ2-1,TRBV21-1,TGTGCCAGCAGCAAAGTATCGTCCCGGACAGAATCCTACAATGAGCAGTTCTTC,CASSKVSSRTESYNEQFF
TRBD2,16,.,TRBJ2-2,TRBV5-4,TGTGCCAGCAGCTTGGATAGTAGCGGGGGCGCCGGGGAGCTGTTTTTT,CASSLDSSGGAGELFF
.,16,.,TRBJ1-1,TRBV7-9,TGTGCCAGCAGCCTAAGGACCTTGACATTGGGCACTGAAGCTTTCTTT,CASSLRTLTLGTEAFF
TRBD1,14,.,TRBJ1-2,TRBV2,TGTGCCAGCATCTCGGACAGGGCATATTATGGCTACACCTTC,CASISDRAYYGYTF
.,16,.,TRBJ2-2,TRBV3-1/TRBV3-2,TGTGCCAGCAGCCCCCCCCCGGGGTACCGCACCGGGGAGCTGTTTTTT,CASSPPPGYRTGELFF
TRBD1,17,.,TRBJ1-2,TRBV10-3,TGTGCCATCAGTGCCGGACAGGGGGCCCTATCCAACTATGGCTACACCTTC,CAISAGQGALSNYGYTF
TRBD1,13,once,TRBJ1-2,TRBV9,TGTGCCAGCAGCGTCGACAGGGAGATTGGCTACACCTTC,CASSVDREIGYTF
TRBD1,14,.,TRBJ2-7,TRBV4-1,TGCGCCAGCAGCCAGGGACAGGGGGTCCACGAGCAGTACTTC,CASSQGQGVHEQYF
TRBD1,16,.,TRBJ2-1,TRBV6-1,TGTGCCAGCATTGATATTTGGGACAGGGACTACAATGAGCAGTTCTTC,CASIDIWDRDYNEQFF
.,15,.,TRBJ2-7,TRBV5-6,TGTGCCAGCAGCTTGGAAGGGTTCCCCACCTACGAGCAGTACTTC,CASSLEGFPTYEQYF
.,13,.,TRBJ2-5,TRBV18,TGTGCCAGCTCACCAACCCGGGACCAGACCCAGTACTTC,CASSPTRDQTQYF
TRBD1,14,.,TRBJ1-5,TRBV2,TGTGCCAGCCTAGGGACAGATAGCAATCAGCCCCAGCATTTT,CASLGTDSNQPQHF
TRBD1,14,.,TRBJ2-7,TRBV27,TGTGCCAGCAGTGACCGGGACAGGGGGTGGGAGCAGTACTTC,CASSDRDRGWEQYF
TRBD2,15,.,TRBJ2-7,TRBV7-7,TGTGCTAGCAGCTTAAAAGGACTAGTCGTAGGGGAGCAGTACTTC,CASSLKGLVVGEQYF
.,13,.,TRBJ1-4,TRBV6-1,TGTGCCAGCAGTGAGATTCGGACTCAAAAACTGTTTTTT,CASSEIRTQKLFF
TRBD2,15,.,TRBJ2-2,TRBV5-4,TGTGCCAGCAGCTTGGATTTAGCGGGGGCCGGGGAGCTGTTTTTT,CASSLDLAGAGELFF
.,17,.,TRBJ1-2,TRBV9,TGTGCCAGCAGCGTAGATAGCCAGGCTCCCGGGGGCTATGGCTACACCTTC,CASSVDSQAPGGYGYTF
TRBD1,14,.,TRBJ2-3,TRBV18,TGTGCCAGCTCACCGGGGACAGATTTTGATACGCAGTATTTT,CASSPGTDFDTQYF
TRBD1,15,few,TRBJ2-7,TRBV11-2,TGTGCCAGCAGGAGGGGGGGGACAGGGAACTACGAGCAGTACTTC,CASRRGGTGNYEQYF
.,15,.,TRBJ1-5,TRBV9,TGTGCCCGCAGCGGTGGGGGGGGGCGAGATCAGCCCCAGCATTTT,CARSGGGGRDQPQHF
TRBD2,13,.,TRBJ2-5,TRBV5-1,TGCGCCAGCAGCTTGCGGGAGGGAGAGACCCAGTACTTC,CASSLREGETQYF
.,13,.,TRBJ1-1,TRBV2,TGTGCCAGCAGTGTAGGAGGCGGCACTGAAGCTTTCTTT,CASSVGGGTEAFF
.,12,.,TRBJ2-3,TRBV2,TGTGCCAGCACATTCTCCACAGATACGCAGTATTTT,CASTFSTDTQYF
.,14,.,TRBJ1-2,TRBV5-6,TGTGCCAGCAGACGATACCCGGACAGACTCTCCTACACCTTC,CASRRYPDRLSYTF
TRBD1,14,.,TRBJ2-7,TRBV19,TGTGCCAGTAGTGCCGGGACAGGGGCGTACGAGCAGTACTTC,CASSAGTGAYEQYF